Listed here are 17 T cell receptor beta chains from one sample, sequenced in a study of shared clonotypes between healthy human individuals. The assay was immunoSEQ multiplex PCR, and TCRdb's table has in-frame clones only and misses some. The sample contains about 660,000 clones, 74% of which appear only once. Material: memory CD4+ T cells sorted from blood. Documented subset: CD45RA-negative fraction. The receptors were sampled from a woman between 25 and 40 years old in good health.

The chain employs TRBV27 and TRBJ2-2; either TRBD1 or TRBD2 may fit D (5 bases each). Trimming shortened V by 1 base and J by 4 bases, and 16 bases separated the two germline ends. Looked up from germline, CDR1 is MNHEY and CDR2 is SMNVEV (reference sequence). This CDR3 contains 17 residues. CDR3 region: CASSLLVTGLGTGELFF. The DNA of the CDR3 is TGTGCCAGCAGTTTATTGGTTACGGGGCTTGGCACCGGGGAGCTGTTTTTT.

The V call is TRBV28, the J call TRBJ1-2; maybe TRBD1 (6 bases). V dropped 7 bases and J dropped 2 bases, with 17 bases sitting between them. Germline V gene lookup returns CDR1 MDHEN and CDR2 SYDVKM. This CDR3 spans 15 amino acids. The CDR3 loop is CASTLPQGQNYGYTF. In DNA form, the CDR3 reads TGTGCCAGCACCCTACCCCAAGGACAGAACTATGGCTACACCTTC.

The chain carries TRBV7-9 and TRBJ2-3; D is unresolved. This CDR3 contains 15 residues. V was clipped by 1 base and J by 0 bases, with 8 bases between them. Germline V CDR1 and CDR2: SEHNR, FQNEAQ (reference sequence). This chain's CDR3 is CASSLDPDSTDTQYF. CDR3 bases: TGTGCCAGCAGCTTAGATCCGGACAGCACAGATACGCAGTATTTT.

V gene TRBV7-2 combines with J gene TRBJ2-3; D remains ambiguous. The CDR3 totals 14 residues. Germline values: CDR1 SGHTA, CDR2 FQGNSA. The V and J ends lost 0 bases and 6 bases respectively, with 10 bases between them. This CDR3 reads CASSLASQTDTQYF. CDR3 sequence (DNA): TGTGCCAGCAGCTTAGCCTCCCAAACCGATACGCAGTATTTT. The whole variable domain, remainder taken from reference TRBV7-2 and TRBJ2-3, is GAGVSQSPSNKVTEKGKDVELRCDPISGHTALYWYRQSLGQGLEFLIYFQGNSAPDKSGLPSDRFSAERTGGSVSTLTIQRTQQEDSAVYLCASSLASQTDTQYFGPGTRLTVL.

This clone was counted once. The chain uses TRBV10-1 and TRBJ2-1; the match to TRBD2 covers 16 bases. This CDR3 is built from 18 residues. The junction had 4 bases not matched to a gene; V was cut back by 5 bases and J by 0 bases. The germline V gene encodes CDR1 WNHNN and CDR2 SYGVQD (reference sequence). The CDR3 spells CASSKGLAGGSSYNEQFF. The CDR3 DNA sequence: TGCGCCAGCAGTAAGGGACTAGCGGGAGGGAGCTCCTACAATGAGCAGTTCTTC.

CDR3 sequence: CASSARGGIGVRNIQYF. CDR3 coding DNA: TGTGCCAGCAGTGCACGGGGAGGGATTGGGGTTAGAAACATTCAGTACTTC. V gene TRBV6-1 combines with J gene TRBJ2-4, with TRBD2 identical over 7 bases. CDR1 MNHNS and CDR2 SASEGT come from the germline V gene. Trimming removed 4 bases from V and 6 bases from J; junction bases left unmatched: 15. This CDR3 has 17 residues.

This clone has just a few counts. The chain couples TRBV7-9 to TRBJ2-2; possible D gene TRBD1, 6 bases. The CDR3 totals 15 residues. V lost 5 bases and J 5 bases, leaving 15 bases between the germline ends. CDR1 and CDR2 from the germline V gene are SEHNR and FQNEAQ (reference sequence). CDR3 region: CASSRLQGWTGELFF. For the CDR3, the DNA is TGTGCCAGCAGCCGTCTCCAGGGGTGGACCGGGGAGCTGTTTTTT.

This rearrangement joins TRBV29-1 to TRBJ2-7, with 14 bases fitting TRBD2. This CDR3 has 14 amino acids. The V gene's germline CDR1 is SQVTM and CDR2 ANQGSEA. The V gene end was trimmed by 6 bases and the J gene end by 6 bases; junction bases not matched to a gene: 7. CDR3 nucleotides: TGCAGCGTACCGGGACTAGCGGGAGTGGGCGAGCAGTACTTC. This encodes CSVPGLAGVGEQYF.

This clone is a singleton in its sample. This sequence joins TRBV9 and TRBJ2-2; D gene uncertain. V lost 3 bases and J 5 bases, leaving 2 bases between the germline ends. There are 11 residues in the CDR3. CDR1 is SGDLS, CDR2 YYNGEE, per germline. This CDR3 reads CASSATGELFF. CDR3 in DNA: TGTGCCAGCAGCGCAACCGGGGAGCTGTTTTTT.

Written as DNA, the CDR3 is TGTGCCAGCAGCTTTCACCCGCGAGAAGTCTCTGGGGCCAACGTCCTGACTTTC. Amino acid sequence: CASSFHPREVSGANVLTF. This chain links TRBV11-3 with TRBJ2-6; D ambiguous. Trimming cost V 3 bases and J 0 bases, with 15 bases left between them. Germline V lookup: CDR1 SGHNT, CDR2 YENEEA. The CDR3 is made up of 18 amino acids.

The rearrangement uses TRBV28 and TRBJ1-2; D gene unclear. V gave up 1 base and J gave up 2 bases, with 11 bases separating them. The CDR3 extends over 15 amino acids. Germline CDR1 is MDHEN and CDR2 is SYDVKM. The CDR3 protein is CASSLSPTNNYGYTF. CDR3 sequence (DNA): TGTGCCAGCAGTTTATCCCCGACAAACAACTATGGCTACACCTTC.

The chain couples TRBV19 to TRBJ2-5; maybe TRBD2 (5 bases). V was clipped by 5 bases and J by 1 base, with 20 bases between them. This CDR3 has 17 amino acids. CDR1 and CDR2 from the germline V gene are LNHDA and SQIVND (reference sequence). The CDR3 reads CASSRRGTRNLQETQYF. The CDR3 DNA is TGTGCCAGTAGTCGCCGAGGAACTAGGAACCTCCAAGAGACCCAGTACTTC.

The chain employs TRBV7-2 and TRBJ2-7; maybe TRBD1 (6 bases). The CDR3 runs to 13 residues. Germline assignment: CDR1 SGHTA and CDR2 FQGNSA. V lost 5 bases, J lost 1 base, and 9 bases lay in between. The DNA for the CDR3 is TGTGCCAGCAGCCGGACAGTATCCTACGAGCAGTACTTC. It encodes CASSRTVSYEQYF.

V gene TRBV6-1 combines with J gene TRBJ2-5; a weak D match, TRBD2 (6 bases). From germline, CDR1 is MNHNS and CDR2 SASEGT. V was trimmed by 2 bases and J by 7 bases, leaving 11 bases between them. This CDR3 has 13 amino acids. The CDR3 sequence is CASSETGVGTQYF. The DNA of the CDR3 is TGTGCCAGCAGTGAAACGGGAGTGGGGACCCAGTACTTC.

The chain employs TRBV19 and TRBJ2-3; the D is unclear. Germline loops: CDR1 LNHDA, CDR2 SQIVND (reference sequence). V lost 1 base, J lost 1 base, and 9 bases lay in between. This CDR3 has 15 residues. The CDR3 bases are TGTGCCAGTAGTATAGCCAGGATCGGCACAGATACGCAGTATTTT. Its protein is CASSIARIGTDTQYF.

J is TRBJ1-1 and V is TRBV28, with TRBD1 matching 7 bases. The trim removed 7 bases at V and 4 bases at J, leaving 6 bases unmatched. The CDR3 spans 13 residues. In germline, CDR1 is MDHEN, CDR2 SYDVKM. The CDR3 nucleotides are TGTGCCAGCACCGCCGACAGGGTCACTGAAGCTTTCTTT. Its translation is CASTADRVTEAFF.

V and J are TRBV2 and TRBJ2-3; 8 nucleotides match TRBD1. Germline lookup yields CDR1 SNHLY and CDR2 FYNNEI. The CDR3 has 15 amino acids. V shed 10 bases, J shed 0 bases, and the junction held 9 bases outside the gene matches. CDR3 nucleotides: TGTGCCACCAGGATGACAGGGGCTAGCACAGATACGCAGTATTTT. It translates to CATRMTGASTDTQYF.